This T cell receptor beta chain was identified in a study of cytomegalovirus exposure and HLA in healthy donors. Concerning this clone: Its antigen is still unknown.

PCR used 60 Vbeta primers and 13 Jbeta primers. TCRdb keeps only in-frame clones here, not all; method: immunoSEQ multiplex PCR. The data contain approximately 140,000 clones, about 64% of them seen just once; the ten biggest clones take up about 7.1%. V was trimmed by 7 bases and J by 4 bases, leaving 16 bases between them. Germline CDR1 is SQVTM and CDR2 is ANQGSEA. The CDR3 runs to 13 residues. Study-wide results and caveats: Differences between HLA loci emerged in a later analysis of TCR association rates, with DRB1 most and HLA-C fewest.

The sample was PBMCs. J is TRBJ1-1 and V is TRBV29-1; D is possibly TRBD1 (6 bases). The receptor was derived from an older woman in good health and CMV-seropositive. The CDR3 sequence is CSAETGTSTEAFF. In DNA form, the CDR3 reads TGCAGCGCCGAAACAGGGACCAGCACTGAAGCTTTCTTT.